Presented here are 13 T cell receptor beta chains from one specimen sequenced in a study of T cell changes during pregnancy in multiple sclerosis. This table comes from immunoSEQ multiplex PCR, and its TCRdb copy is limited to in-frame clones, with some not included. The sample yields just over 40,000 clones, approximately 88% seen once. This sample comprised peripheral blood, obtained in the first trimester of pregnancy. All receptors derive from a female donor in good health, enrolled as a control in a pregnancy study.

This clone is a singleton in its sample. The chain uses TRBV7-9 and TRBJ2-5, with 10 positions matching TRBD2. This CDR3 spans 16 amino acids. V dropped 0 bases and J dropped 5; count of bases not matched to a gene: 6. Germline lookup yields CDR1 SEHNR and CDR2 FQNEAQ (reference sequence). DNA for the CDR3: TGTGCCAGCAGCTTAGCCGGGACTAGCGCCGGGGAGACCCAGTACTTC. Translated: CASSLAGTSAGETQYF.

This clone has a single count. This chain uses TRBV2 with TRBJ2-1; 7 nucleotides agree with TRBD1. There are 13 residues in the CDR3. With V trimmed by 3 bases and J by 10 bases, 6 bases remained unmatched. Germline CDR1 and CDR2: SNHLY and FYNNEI. The CDR3 nucleotides are TGTGCCAGCAGTGAGCCCAGGGGGTCAGAGCAGTTCTTC. Translation: CASSEPRGSEQFF.

The rearrangement links TRBV11-2 to TRBJ2-2; 10 bases line up with TRBD1. This CDR3 comprises 16 residues. V shed 4 bases, J shed 3 bases, and the junction held 5 bases outside the gene matches. Looked up from germline, CDR1 is SGHAT and CDR2 is FQNNGV. The CDR3 here is CASSSTGGADTGELFF. DNA for the CDR3: TGTGCCAGCAGCTCGACAGGGGGCGCCGACACCGGGGAGCTGTTTTTT.

V usage is TRBV6-4 and J usage is TRBJ2-1; D is possibly TRBD2 (7 bases). The CDR3 is made up of 15 amino acids. Germline V gene data show CDR1 as MRHNA and CDR2 as SNTAGT. Trimming left V 2 bases short and J 0 bases short, with 8 bases between. The CDR3 loop is CASSDRGGSYNEQFF. The CDR3 bases are TGTGCCAGCAGTGACAGGGGGGGCTCCTACAATGAGCAGTTCTTC.

In this sample, this clone turned up once. The same CDR3 arises from other DNA sequences in this sample as well. J is TRBJ2-5 and V is TRBV9; TRBD2 matches at 7 bases. J lost 7 bases, V lost 6 bases, and 18 bases had no gene match. Germline V gene lookup returns CDR1 SGDLS and CDR2 YYNGEE. The CDR3 covers 16 residues. The CDR3 sequence: CASKTGGPEPLGTQYF. CDR3 in DNA: TGTGCCAGCAAAACGGGAGGACCCGAGCCACTTGGGACCCAGTACTTC.

V is TRBV12-5 and J is TRBJ2-5; 10 bases fit TRBD2. Trimming removed 6 bases from V and 3 bases from J; junction bases left unmatched: 7. Germline loops: CDR1 LGHNT, CDR2 FRNRAP. CDR3 size: 15 residues. This CDR3 reads CASGAGTSAKETQYF. Here the CDR3 DNA reads TGTGCTAGTGGCGCTGGGACTAGCGCGAAAGAGACCCAGTACTTC.

The chain's CDR3 is CASSLTPGLPGNEQFF. CDR3 nucleotide sequence: TGTGCCAGCAGCTTAACTCCGGGCCTCCCGGGGAATGAGCAGTTCTTC. The chain combines TRBV7-3 with TRBJ2-1, with a weak D call TRBD2 (5 bases). The CDR3 extends over 16 amino acids. CDR1 is SGHTA and CDR2 is FQGTGA in the germline V gene. The V gene lost 0 bases and the J gene lost 7 bases, with 16 bases spanning the gap.

The chain uses TRBV6-5 and TRBJ1-1, with D uncertain. The CDR3 runs 14 residues. In germline, CDR1 is MNHEY, CDR2 SVGAGI. Trimming left V 6 bases short and J 4 bases short, with 15 bases between. CDR3 region: CASRGRQGGTEAFF. The CDR3 DNA follows: TGTGCCAGCAGGGGTCGTCAAGGAGGCACTGAAGCTTTCTTT.

The genes are TRBV29-1 and TRBJ2-7; 8 positions match TRBD2. The J segment lost 4 bases and the V segment lost 7 bases, leaving 9 bases of the junction unmatched. The CDR3 contains 13 residues. Germline lookup yields CDR1 SQVTM and CDR2 ANQGSEA. The CDR3 region has the DNA TGCAGCGCTGGTGTAGCGGGGAAGTACGAGCAGTACTTC. The encoded protein is CSAGVAGKYEQYF.

The chain carries TRBV5-6 and TRBJ2-7; 7 positions agree with TRBD1. The ends lost 3 bases at V and 3 bases at J; junction bases unmatched: 15. Germline assignment: CDR1 SGHDT and CDR2 YYEEEE. The CDR3 consists of 17 residues. The chain's CDR3 is CASSCPDAGTENYEQYF. The CDR3 nucleotides read TGTGCCAGCAGCTGTCCCGACGCCGGGACAGAAAACTACGAGCAGTACTTC.

The genes are TRBV27 and TRBJ1-1; 8 bases align to TRBD1. V was clipped by 0 bases and J by 8 bases; unmatched bases: 8. The CDR3 is 15 residues long. Germline-derived CDR1 and CDR2 are MNHEY and SMNVEV (reference sequence). CDR3 amino acids: CASSLSQGARPEAFF. DNA of the CDR3: TGTGCCAGCAGTTTATCGCAGGGGGCGCGTCCGGAAGCTTTCTTT.

This sequence joins TRBV5-6 and TRBJ2-7; no firm D call. V was pared by 1 base and J by 2 bases, with 7 bases between. Per the germline V gene, CDR1 is SGHDT and CDR2 is YYEEEE. CDR3 size: 13 residues. Here the CDR3 reads CASSLLYTYEQYF. As DNA, the CDR3 is TGTGCCAGCAGCTTGCTTTACACCTACGAGCAGTACTTC.

The rearrangement uses TRBV27 and TRBJ1-6; the match to TRBD1 covers 7 bases. V dropped 5 bases and J dropped 3; count of bases not matched to a gene: 10. The V gene's germline CDR1 is MNHEY and CDR2 SMNVEV (reference sequence). This CDR3 has 17 residues. The CDR3 sequence: CASSTRTGVNYNSPLHF. CDR3 nucleotide sequence: TGTGCCAGCAGTACCAGGACAGGCGTAAACTATAATTCACCCCTCCACTTT.